Following are 8 T cell receptor beta chains from one sample sequenced in a study of T cells in Graves' hyperthyroidism and ophthalmopathy. TCR beta CDR3 sequences were amplified from RNA transcripts. Initially, a first-round RT-PCR of the TCR CDR3 employed the HTBI primer set. TCRdb analysed the multiplex PCR reads with MiXCR anew, one entry per CDR3 protein. This table holds under 350,000 distinct CDR3 sequences, 15% to 20% found once. Sequencing was done on a sample of blood. These receptor sequences come from a woman aged 45 to 65 with Graves' hyperthyroidism.

On this clonotype: Being one base from a much bigger clone, this may be a read error. This chain connects TRBV5-1 to TRBJ1-1; perhaps TRBD1 as D (5 bases). The CDR3 consists of 13 residues. CDR1 is SGHRS and CDR2 is YFSETQ in the germline V gene. V lost 2 bases and J lost 10, with 15 bases in between. CDR3 DNA: TGCGCCAGCAGCTTACCAGGGTCTCCAGGAGCTTTCTTT. Translating gives CASSLPGSPGAFF.

Many counts were recorded for this clonotype. The rearrangement links TRBV6-1 to TRBJ1-1, with D tentatively TRBD1 (5 bases). The CDR3 spans 14 residues. The germline V and J ends were trimmed by 3 bases and 6 bases, with 14 bases remaining between them. Germline-derived CDR1 and CDR2 are MNHNS and SASEGT. CDR3 in DNA: TGTGCCAGCAGTGAGGACCTCGGGGGGTCTGAAGCTTTCTTT. It codes for CASSEDLGGSEAFF.

The gene calls are TRBV29-1 and TRBJ2-1; TRBD2 matches 7 bases. The CDR3 is 14 residues long. Germline trimming cut 6 bases from V and 10 bases from J; bases unmatched to any gene: 15. Germline CDR1 is SQVTM and CDR2 is ANQGSEA. The CDR3 region is CSVGLADGGKEQFF. CDR3 in DNA: TGCAGCGTGGGCCTAGCGGACGGGGGGAAGGAGCAGTTCTTC.

This clonotype was counted only a few times. The CDR3 region has the DNA TGTGCCAGCTCACCACTTTCGGGACAGGGCTCCGGGGAGCTGTTTTTT. It yields the protein CASSPLSGQGSGELFF. The V call is TRBV18, the J call TRBJ2-2; 9 bases map to TRBD1. Trimming removed 1 base from V and 6 bases from J; junction bases left unmatched: 6. This CDR3 contains 16 residues. Germline V gene lookup returns CDR1 KGHSH and CDR2 LQKENI.

This clonotype was counted many times. The rearrangement joins TRBV18 to TRBJ1-5, with D possibly being TRBD1 (5 bases). This CDR3 comprises 15 residues. V was clipped by 3 bases and J by 0 bases, with 9 bases between them. Germline V CDR1 and CDR2: KGHSH, LQKENI. The CDR3 loop reads CASSPWGDSNQPQHF. For the CDR3, the DNA is TGTGCCAGCTCACCCTGGGGGGATAGCAATCAGCCCCAGCATTTT.

In its sample, this clonotype was seen a few times. This chain joins TRBV3-1 and TRBJ2-1, with TRBD2 as a possible D gene (6 bases). Trimming took 1 base from V and 7 from J, leaving 17 bases between them. Germline-derived CDR1 and CDR2 are LGHDT and YNNKEL (reference sequence). The CDR3 totals 16 residues. CDR3 nucleotide sequence: TGTGCCAGCAGCCAAGGGACTAACTCTCTGGGGAATGAGCAGTTCTTC. Protein sequence: CASSQGTNSLGNEQFF.

V and J are TRBV7-9 and TRBJ2-5, with D possibly called TRBD1 or TRBD2 (5 bases each). The CDR3 spans 14 residues. Germline-derived CDR1 and CDR2 are SEHNR and FQNEAQ (reference sequence). Trimming removed 3 bases at V and 6 bases at J, with 14 bases between. The CDR3 DNA reads as TGTGCCAGCAGCTTTACCGATTCGGGGCAGACCCAGTACTTC. Amino acid sequence: CASSFTDSGQTQYF.

Many counts were recorded for this clonotype. V is TRBV18 and J is TRBJ1-2; D gene uncertain. CDR3 length equals 15 residues. Germline values: CDR1 KGHSH, CDR2 LQKENI. V shed 3 bases and J shed 1 base, with 12 bases lying between them. The CDR3 bases are TGTGCCAGCTCACCTAACAGCGGTGGTAACTATGGCTACACCTTC. It specifies CASSPNSGGNYGYTF.